These T cell receptor beta chains were read from a single sample in a study of shared clonotypes between healthy human individuals. Only in-frame clones appear in the TCRdb table, and some are missing; sequencing was by immunoSEQ multiplex PCR. The sample contains under 2,000,000 clones, just under 95% of which appear only once. The sequencing input was naive CD8+ T cells sorted from blood. These receptors all stem from a man aged 18-30 years in good health. Both conserved end residues are part of each CDR3. The D gene is left open where the match is weak. Clone size is given for some rows only: seen once, a few or many times, or a class if the clone is expanded.

V gene,D gene,J gene,clone size,CDR3 protein,CDR3 DNA
TRBV28,TRBD2,TRBJ2-7,NA,CASSPRLAESYEQYF,TGTGCCAGCAGCCCTAGACTAGCGGAGTCCTACGAGCAGTACTTC
TRBV13,NA,TRBJ1-2,few,CASSSGEGYGYTF,TGTGCCAGCAGCTCGGGGGAAGGGTATGGCTACACCTTC
TRBV2,NA,TRBJ1-2,NA,CASSVTNYGYTF,TGTGCCAGCAGTGTAACCAACTATGGCTACACCTTC
TRBV19,NA,TRBJ2-7,NA,CASSFQGTYEQYF,TGTGCCAGTAGTTTCCAGGGAACCTACGAGCAGTACTTC
TRBV18,NA,TRBJ1-2,NA,CASSGDGLNFGYTF,TGTGCCAGCTCAGGGGACGGGCTTAACTTTGGCTACACCTTC
TRBV6-6,NA,TRBJ2-7,NA,CASSYGQGGTYEQYF,TGTGCCAGCAGTTACGGGCAGGGGGGGACCTACGAGCAGTACTTC
TRBV30,NA,TRBJ2-7,NA,CAWSASSKYEQYF,TGTGCCTGGAGCGCTTCTAGCAAGTACGAGCAGTACTTC
TRBV7-9,NA,TRBJ1-2,NA,CASSRGSNYGYTF,TGTGCCAGCAGCCGCGGATCTAACTATGGCTACACCTTC
TRBV6-5,NA,TRBJ1-1,NA,CASSFISDNRSFF,TGTGCCAGCAGTTTTATTTCCGACAATCGCTCTTTCTTT
TRBV30,NA,TRBJ1-1,NA,CAWSVQGGAVAFF,TGTGCCTGGAGTGTACAGGGAGGAGCGGTAGCTTTCTTT
TRBV7-2,NA,TRBJ2-7,NA,CASSLGGATGTSYEQYF,TGTGCCAGCAGCTTAGGGGGGGCGACAGGGACCTCCTACGAGCAGTACTTC
TRBV4-3,NA,TRBJ2-2,NA,CASSLTGGGELFF,TGCGCCAGCAGCCTCACTGGTGGGGGGGAGCTGTTTTTT
TRBV4-2,TRBD1,TRBJ1-2,NA,CASSQDPPGTGNYGYTF,TGTGCCAGCAGCCAAGACCCCCCCGGGACAGGGAACTATGGCTACACCTTC
TRBV27,NA,TRBJ2-7,NA,CASSLGGGALYEQYF,TGTGCCAGCAGTTTAGGAGGCGGAGCCCTCTACGAGCAGTACTTC
TRBV7-9,TRBD2,TRBJ2-7,NA,CASGLAGGLGGEQYF,TGTGCCAGCGGACTAGCGGGAGGTCTCGGGGGCGAGCAGTACTTC
TRBV6-6,NA,TRBJ2-3,NA,CASSYVGTTDTQYF,TGTGCCAGCAGTTACGTAGGCACCACAGATACGCAGTATTTT
TRBV11-1,NA,TRBJ2-7,NA,CASSLGGLYEQYF,TGTGCCAGCAGCTTAGGAGGGTTGTACGAGCAGTACTTC
TRBV10-2,TRBD2,TRBJ2-1,NA,CASSESGLANEQFF,TGCGCCAGCAGTGAGTCGGGACTAGCCAATGAGCAGTTCTTC
TRBV5-6,NA,TRBJ1-1,NA,CASSWTFPDTEAFF,TGTGCCAGCAGCTGGACCTTCCCGGACACTGAAGCTTTCTTT
TRBV5-6,NA,TRBJ2-3,NA,CASSPWGAYADTQYF,TGTGCCAGCAGCCCCTGGGGGGCATACGCAGATACGCAGTATTTT
TRBV19,NA,TRBJ2-5,NA,CAPPDRWEDQETQYF,TGTGCCCCCCCGGATCGGTGGGAAGACCAAGAGACCCAGTACTTC
TRBV5-6,NA,TRBJ2-1,NA,CASSPGLRGSYNEQFF,TGTGCCAGCAGCCCCGGTCTAAGGGGTTCCTACAATGAGCAGTTCTTC
TRBV30,NA,TRBJ2-6,NA,CAWRKGEGANVLTF,TGTGCCTGGAGGAAGGGTGAAGGGGCCAACGTCCTGACTTTC
TRBV18,TRBD1,TRBJ2-7,NA,CASSSPGQDYEQYF,TGTGCCAGCTCATCGCCGGGACAGGACTACGAGCAGTACTTC
TRBV28,TRBD2,TRBJ2-7,NA,CASSLRGGGYEQYF,TGTGCCAGCAGTTTACGGGGGGGTGGCTACGAGCAGTACTTC
TRBV7-9,TRBD2,TRBJ2-7,NA,CAILSGGSYEQYF,TGTGCCATTCTTAGCGGGGGCTCCTACGAGCAGTACTTC
TRBV10-1,TRBD1,TRBJ2-7,NA,CASSEHGTGYEQYF,TGCGCCAGCAGTGAGCACGGGACAGGCTACGAGCAGTACTTC
TRBV6-5,NA,TRBJ2-7,NA,CASSYSSGQVSYEQYF,TGTGCCAGCAGTTACTCTTCTGGCCAGGTCTCCTACGAGCAGTACTTC
TRBV6-4,NA,TRBJ1-1,NA,CASSDSGSVAFF,TGTGCCAGCAGTGACTCCGGCAGTGTGGCTTTCTTT
TRBV4-3,NA,TRBJ2-2,NA,CASSHKGGHTNTGELFF,TGCGCCAGCAGCCACAAGGGGGGACATACGAACACCGGGGAGCTGTTTTTT
TRBV27,NA,TRBJ2-7,NA,CASSLRVTYEQYF,TGTGCCAGCAGTTTAAGGGTAACCTACGAGCAGTACTTC
TRBV9,TRBD1,TRBJ1-2,NA,CASSVGMTGSGGYTF,TGTGCCAGCAGCGTAGGAATGACAGGGTCGGGTGGCTACACCTTC
TRBV7-9,NA,TRBJ2-3,NA,CASSLALAPTDTQYF,TGTGCCAGCAGCTTAGCGTTGGCCCCTACAGATACGCAGTATTTT
TRBV5-8,NA,TRBJ2-6,NA,CASSSDTWGANVLTF,TGTGCCAGCAGCTCCGACACCTGGGGGGCCAACGTCCTGACTTTC
TRBV30,TRBD2,TRBJ2-5,NA,CAWSASGREVETQYF,TGTGCCTGGAGTGCCAGCGGGAGAGAGGTGGAGACCCAGTACTTC
TRBV7-9,TRBD1,TRBJ2-1,NA,CASSLPDRGRNEQFF,TGTGCCAGCAGCTTACCGGACAGGGGGCGCAATGAGCAGTTCTTC
TRBV5-1,TRBD1,TRBJ1-1,NA,CASSLDRVNTEAFF,TGCGCCAGCAGCCTGGACAGGGTGAACACTGAAGCTTTCTTT
TRBV27,NA,TRBJ1-2,NA,CATIRGGVEYGYTF,TGTGCCACCATCCGGGGGGGGGTAGAGTATGGCTACACCTTC
TRBV28,NA,TRBJ1-4,NA,CASSFPGTSLEKLFF,TGTGCCAGCAGTTTCCCCGGGACAAGTCTGGAAAAACTGTTTTTT
TRBV13,NA,TRBJ2-5,NA,CASSSRALGRGETQYF,TGTGCCAGCAGCTCCCGGGCTTTGGGCAGGGGAGAGACCCAGTACTTC
TRBV27,TRBD1,TRBJ2-7,NA,CASSPYGGQGAYEQYF,TGTGCCAGCAGTCCCTATGGTGGGCAGGGGGCCTACGAGCAGTACTTC
TRBV28,NA,TRBJ2-2,NA,CASNPIWTGELFF,TGTGCCAGCAACCCGATCTGGACCGGGGAGCTGTTTTTT
TRBV7-9,NA,TRBJ2-7,NA,CASSLGTSSYEQYF,TGTGCCAGCAGCTTAGGCACGAGCTCCTACGAGCAGTACTTC
TRBV9,NA,TRBJ1-2,NA,CASSIQGNGYTF,TGTGCCAGCAGCATCCAGGGGAATGGCTACACCTTC
TRBV28,NA,TRBJ2-3,NA,CASSYRASDTQYF,TGTGCCAGCAGTTACAGGGCCTCAGATACGCAGTATTTT
TRBV14,TRBD1,TRBJ1-2,once,CASSQDGTGDGYTF,TGTGCCAGCAGCCAAGATGGGACAGGGGATGGCTACACCTTC
TRBV10-3,NA,TRBJ2-7,once,CAIRDSNSYEQYF,TGTGCCATCAGGGACAGTAACTCCTACGAGCAGTACTTC
TRBV7-9,NA,TRBJ1-1,NA,CASSSYYGQQRAEAFF,TGTGCCAGCAGCTCTTACTATGGACAACAGAGGGCTGAAGCTTTCTTT
TRBV4-1,NA,TRBJ2-1,NA,CASSQEPYNEQFF,TGCGCCAGCAGCCAAGAGCCCTACAATGAGCAGTTCTTC
TRBV7-8,NA,TRBJ2-7,NA,CASSLARQGYEQYF,TGTGCCAGCAGCTTAGCGCGTCAGGGGTACGAGCAGTACTTC
TRBV7-9,NA,TRBJ1-1,NA,CASSLGGGGSEAFF,TGTGCCAGCAGCTTAGGGGGCGGCGGAAGCGAAGCTTTCTTT
TRBV25-1,NA,TRBJ2-7,NA,CASSDLGIYEQYF,TGTGCCAGCAGTGATCTCGGGATCTACGAGCAGTACTTC
TRBV7-9,NA,TRBJ1-6,NA,CASSLEGWNSPLHF,TGTGCCAGCAGCTTAGAGGGTTGGAATTCACCCCTCCACTTT
TRBV6-5,NA,TRBJ2-7,once,CASSYSGPRTAYEQYF,TGTGCCAGCAGTTACTCGGGGCCCCGGACGGCCTACGAGCAGTACTTC
TRBV2,NA,TRBJ2-3,NA,CASSEIRESTDTQYF,TGTGCCAGCAGTGAAATCCGCGAAAGCACAGATACGCAGTATTTT
TRBV30,TRBD1,TRBJ2-7,NA,CAWTRPGQSYEQYF,TGTGCCTGGACCCGACCGGGACAGTCCTACGAGCAGTACTTC
TRBV20-1,NA,TRBJ2-1,NA,CSAVSRGEQFF,TGCAGTGCCGTTTCTAGGGGGGAGCAGTTCTTC
TRBV5-6,TRBD1,TRBJ1-1,NA,CASSSPDRVDTEAFF,TGTGCCAGCAGCTCTCCGGACAGGGTCGACACTGAAGCTTTCTTT